This T cell receptor (beta chain) was identified during a study of shared clonotypes between healthy human individuals. Germline lookup yields CDR1 MNHNS and CDR2 SASEGT. Trimming removed 1 base at V and 1 base at J, with 8 bases between. This CDR3 is built from 14 residues. As for this clone: Its target is unknown. Other nucleotide sequences from this sample produce the same CDR3.

The assay used deep level. Libraries were prepared by immunoSEQ multiplex PCR; TCRdb keeps only in-frame clonotypes and omits some of them. The table records nearly 2 million clones, over 85% of them present only once. The naive CD8 population came from CD45RO-negative cells selected for CCR7, without terminally differentiated effector memory CD45RA+ cells. Within Nashville, Tennessee resided all donors, each a Caucasian adult. Findings and limits, study-wide: Larger estimated richness was generally recorded for naive subsets relative to memory subsets.

The sample consisted of naive CD8+ T cells sorted from blood. This clonotype was sampled from a man aged 18 to 35 in good health. The V call is TRBV6-1, the J call TRBJ2-7; tentatively, D is TRBD1 or TRBD2 (5 bases each). The CDR3 loop reads CASSEVGPSYEQYF. CDR3 nucleotide sequence: TGTGCCAGCAGTGAAGTGGGACCTTCCTACGAGCAGTACTTC.